This TCR beta chain was sequenced during a study of T cells after yellow fever vaccination. Study-wide points: Most clones from primary vaccination were detected again post-booster (approximately 96% CD4, around 88% CD8).

V was trimmed by 3 bases and J by 5 bases, leaving 9 bases between them. Per the germline V gene, CDR1 is SEHNR and CDR2 is FQNEAQ (reference sequence). CDR3 length: 13 residues. This clonotype appeared a few times. By 5'RACE template switching, TCR cDNA was produced, with a universal primer site and UMIs added in the process. TCRdb re-called the 5' RACE reads with MiXCR, one entry per CDR3 protein. The data contain about 94,000 distinct CDR3 sequences, approximately 8.4% of them seen just once; the ten biggest clones take up roughly 15%. The genes are TRBV7-9 and TRBJ2-3; the D call may be TRBD1 or TRBD2 (5 bases each). The sequence came from a young man who received the YFV17D yellow fever vaccine. The sequencing used CD8+ T cells not binding an NS4B(214-222) dextramer, sorted from PBMCs, collected roughly 15 days after the first yellow fever vaccination. CDR3 protein: CASSLTGGDTQYF. In nucleotides, the CDR3 is TGTGCCAGCAGCTTGACTGGGGGAGATACGCAGTATTTT.